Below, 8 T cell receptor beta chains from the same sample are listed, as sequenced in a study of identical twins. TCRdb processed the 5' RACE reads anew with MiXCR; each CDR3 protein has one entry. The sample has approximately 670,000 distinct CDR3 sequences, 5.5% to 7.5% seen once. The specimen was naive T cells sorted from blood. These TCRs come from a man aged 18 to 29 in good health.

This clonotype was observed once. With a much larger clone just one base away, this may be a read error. The CDR3 reads CSVRQGTEQYF. The CDR3 nucleotides are TGCAGCGTTCGACAGGGCACCGAGCAGTACTTC. The genes are TRBV29-1 and TRBJ2-7, with 7 bases that match TRBD1. With 5 bases clipped from V and 6 bases from J, the junction kept 4 bases outside the gene matches. Germline lookup yields CDR1 SQVTM and CDR2 ANQGSEA. This CDR3 comprises 11 residues.

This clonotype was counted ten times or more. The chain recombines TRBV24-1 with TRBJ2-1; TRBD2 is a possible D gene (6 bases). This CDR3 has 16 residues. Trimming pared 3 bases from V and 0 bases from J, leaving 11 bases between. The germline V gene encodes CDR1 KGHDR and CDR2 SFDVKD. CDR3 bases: TGTGCCACCAGTGATCTGGAGGGTAGCTCCTACAATGAGCAGTTCTTC. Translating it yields CATSDLEGSSYNEQFF.

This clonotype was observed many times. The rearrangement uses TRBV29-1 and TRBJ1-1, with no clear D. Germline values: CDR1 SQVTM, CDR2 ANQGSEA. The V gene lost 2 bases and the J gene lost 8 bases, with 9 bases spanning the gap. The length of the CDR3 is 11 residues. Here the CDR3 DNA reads TGCAGCGTTGAACTTGGAGGGGAAGCTTTCTTT. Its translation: CSVELGGEAFF. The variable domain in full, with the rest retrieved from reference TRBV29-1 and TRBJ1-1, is SAVISQKPSRDICQRGTSLTIQCQVDSQVTMMFWYRQQPGQSLTLIATANQGSEATYESGFVIDKFPISRPNLTFSTLTVSNMSPEDSSIYLCSVELGGEAFFGQGTRLTVV.

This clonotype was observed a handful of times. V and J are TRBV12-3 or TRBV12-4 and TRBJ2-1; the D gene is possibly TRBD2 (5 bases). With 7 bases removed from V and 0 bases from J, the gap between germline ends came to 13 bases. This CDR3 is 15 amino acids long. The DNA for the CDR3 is TGTGCCAGCATCCAGGACTCCCTCTCCTACAATGAGCAGTTCTTC. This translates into CASIQDSLSYNEQFF.

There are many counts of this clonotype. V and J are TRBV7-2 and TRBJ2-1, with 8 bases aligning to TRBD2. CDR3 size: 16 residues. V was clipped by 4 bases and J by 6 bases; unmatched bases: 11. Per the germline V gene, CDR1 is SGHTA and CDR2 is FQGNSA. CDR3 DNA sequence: TGTGCCAGCAGCTCCGCCCGCGGGAGGATCCCCAATGAGCAGTTCTTC. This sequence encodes CASSSARGRIPNEQFF. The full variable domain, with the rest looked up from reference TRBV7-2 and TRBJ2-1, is GAGVSQSPSNKVTEKGKDVELRCDPISGHTALYWYRQSLGQGLEFLIYFQGNSAPDKSGLPSDRFSAERTGGSVSTLTIQRTQQEDSAVYLCASSSARGRIPNEQFFGPGTRLTVL.

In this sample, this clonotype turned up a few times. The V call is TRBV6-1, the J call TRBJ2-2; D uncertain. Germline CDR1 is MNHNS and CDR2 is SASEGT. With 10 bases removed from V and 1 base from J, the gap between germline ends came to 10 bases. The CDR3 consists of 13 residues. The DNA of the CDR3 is TGTGCCACAGAGAGCCTGAACACCGGGGAGCTGTTTTTT. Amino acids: CATESLNTGELFF.

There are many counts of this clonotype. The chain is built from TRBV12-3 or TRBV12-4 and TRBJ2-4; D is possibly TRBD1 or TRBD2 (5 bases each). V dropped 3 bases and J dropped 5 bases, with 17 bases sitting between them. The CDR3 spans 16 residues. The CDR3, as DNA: TGTGCCAGCAGTTTCAGGGACGTGAGGGGCGAAAACATTCAGTACTTC. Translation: CASSFRDVRGENIQYF.

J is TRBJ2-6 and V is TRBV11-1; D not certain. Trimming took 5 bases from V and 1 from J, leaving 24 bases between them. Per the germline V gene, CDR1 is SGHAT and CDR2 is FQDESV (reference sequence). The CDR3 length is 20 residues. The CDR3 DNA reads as TGTGCCAGCAGCCTCCCCCTCGGTAGTAGCCTCATTTCTGGGGCCAACGTCCTGACTTTC. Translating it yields CASSLPLGSSLISGANVLTF.